This note documents a single TCR beta chain sequence. Its antigen is unknown. This sample was included in a study of identical twins. Notes on the study in general: For cord blood, abundant beta clonotypes had fewer insertions, unlike memory repertoires, which showed none. Twins' surplus sharing was weaker for beta out-of-frame sequences. For zero-insertion analyses, partial confounding could come from invariant MAIT and iNKT cells.

The germline V gene encodes CDR1 ENHRY and CDR2 SYGVKD. V lost 5 bases and J lost 4, with 15 bases in between. The CDR3 spans 15 residues. TCRdb passed the 5' RACE reads through MiXCR, listing each CDR3 protein once. In the table there are about 570,000 distinct CDR3 sequences, just under 10% of which are singletons. The data also belong to a second study, concerning yellow fever vaccine responses in identical twins.

Sequencing was performed on PBMCs. The chain has TRBV10-3 and TRBJ2-1; weak D call: TRBD1 (5 bases). The TCR originated in a woman aged 18 to 35 in good health. CDR3 sequence reads: CAISIDSPNYNEQFF. The CDR3 DNA follows: TGTGCCATCAGTATCGACAGCCCAAATTACAATGAGCAGTTCTTC.